These 28 T cell receptor beta chains originate from one sample sequenced in a study of cytotoxic CD8 clonotypes in ibrutinib-treated CLL. The data were produced by immunoSEQ multiplex PCR, yet TCRdb's version contains in-frame clones alone and is incomplete. The sample lists 40,000 to 55,000 clones, 75% to 90% occurring once. Here the sequenced sample was PBMCs, taken after 24 months of ibrutinib treatment. The origin of the receptors is a human donor with chronic lymphocytic leukemia.

The chain carries TRBV14 and TRBJ2-7; 7 nucleotides align to TRBD2. The germline CDR1 and CDR2 sequences are SGHDN and FVKESK. V lost 1 base to trimming and J lost 8 bases; unmatched junction nucleotides: 14. The CDR3 is 16 residues long. The CDR3 loop reads CASSQAGGTKRTQQYF. For the CDR3, the DNA is TGTGCCAGCAGCCAAGCCGGCGGGACTAAACGTACCCAGCAGTACTTC.

V and J are TRBV7-3 and TRBJ2-2; 7 bases map to TRBD1. The CDR3 has 15 amino acids. From germline, CDR1 is SGHTA and CDR2 FQGTGA. V trimming: 7 bases; J trimming: 2 bases; junction bases outside the gene matches: 7. The CDR3 region has the DNA TGTGCCAGCAAAAAGGACAGGTCCAACACCGGGGAGCTGTTTTTT. Protein product: CASKKDRSNTGELFF. Together with reference TRBV7-3 and TRBJ2-2, the CDR3 gives the full variable domain: GAGVSQTPSNKVTEKGKYVELRCDPISGHTALYWYRQSLGQGPEFLIYFQGTGAADDSGLPNDRFFAVRPEGSVSTLKIQRTERGDSAVYLCASKKDRSNTGELFFGEGSRLTVL.

The V gene is TRBV27, the J gene TRBJ2-7; TRBD2 agrees at 8 bases. V was clipped by 6 bases and J by 4 bases; unmatched bases: 8. The CDR3 covers 14 residues. Germline V lookup: CDR1 MNHEY, CDR2 SMNVEV (reference sequence). In nucleotides, the CDR3 is TGTGCCAGCAGCGACCGGGGGGGGCTGTACGAGCAGTACTTC. It codes for CASSDRGGLYEQYF.

This chain links TRBV13 with TRBJ2-1; D remains ambiguous. Germline CDR1 is PRHDT and CDR2 is FYEKMQ (reference sequence). The CDR3 loop spans 11 amino acids. Deletions cut 5 bases from V and 6 bases from J, with 5 bases between. CDR3 amino acids: CASSPGNEQFF. In DNA, the CDR3 is TGTGCCAGCAGCCCGGGCAATGAGCAGTTCTTC.

Only a few counts were recorded for this clone. V gene TRBV6-1 combines with J gene TRBJ1-5; D not certain. Germline lookup yields CDR1 MNHNS and CDR2 SASEGT. V was trimmed by 3 bases and J by 0 bases, leaving 18 bases between them. There are 18 residues in the CDR3. The CDR3 coding sequence is TGTGCCAGCAGTGATAGATTCAATAGGCCAAATAGCAATCAGCCCCAGCATTTT. Translated: CASSDRFNRPNSNQPQHF.

V and J are TRBV5-6 and TRBJ1-4; a possible D gene is TRBD1 (5 bases). Germline V gene data show CDR1 as SGHDT and CDR2 as YYEEEE. The CDR3 consists of 15 residues. V was cut by 0 bases and J by 8 bases, with 14 bases left in between. CDR3 in amino acids: CASSLGWDLEEKLFF. For the CDR3, the DNA is TGTGCCAGCAGCTTGGGGTGGGACCTGGAAGAAAAACTGTTTTTT. Using reference TRBV5-6 and TRBJ1-4 for the parts outside the CDR3, the full variable domain is DAGVTQSPTHLIKTRGQQVTLRCSPKSGHDTVSWYQQALGQGPQFIFQYYEEEERQRGNFPDRFSGHQFPNYSSELNVNALLLGDSALYLCASSLGWDLEEKLFFGSGTQLSVL.

The V and J genes are TRBV19 and TRBJ2-1, with D perhaps TRBD2 (6 bases). The CDR3 is 15 residues long. Deletions cut 3 bases from V and 8 bases from J, with 17 bases between. Germline V lookup: CDR1 LNHDA, CDR2 SQIVND (reference sequence). Written as DNA, the CDR3 is TGTGCCAGTAGTATCAGACTAGGGGTAGCGGATGAGCAGTTCTTC. Translating it yields CASSIRLGVADEQFF.

The chain uses TRBV29-1 and TRBJ2-7; D is perhaps TRBD2 (6 bases). V was cut by 7 bases and J by 4 bases, with 17 bases left in between. The CDR3 runs 13 residues. Germline CDR1 SQVTM, CDR2 ANQGSEA. CDR3 sequence (DNA): TGCAGCGCCGCTGGGTATAGCGGATACGAGCAGTACTTC. This sequence encodes CSAAGYSGYEQYF.

CDR3: CAISESTGPRMNTEAFF. The CDR3 DNA is TGTGCCATCAGTGAGTCGACAGGGCCCCGGATGAACACTGAAGCTTTCTTT. The rearrangement joins TRBV10-3 to TRBJ1-1; 7 nucleotides align to TRBD1. Germline lookup yields CDR1 ENHRY and CDR2 SYGVKD. CDR3 length: 17 residues. With 0 bases clipped from V and 0 bases from J, the junction kept 7 bases outside the gene matches.

The CDR3 reads CASSLSGTNYEQYF. CDR3 DNA: TGTGCCAGCAGTTTATCCGGGACTAACTACGAGCAGTACTTC. The gene calls are TRBV28 and TRBJ2-7, with 7 bases identical to TRBD2. CDR1 MDHEN and CDR2 SYDVKM come from the germline V gene. The CDR3 extends over 14 amino acids. The J segment lost 3 bases and the V segment lost 1 base, leaving 3 bases of the junction unmatched.

V is TRBV6-1 and J is TRBJ2-7, with TRBD1 matching 9 bases. V lost 4 bases to trimming and J lost 5 bases; unmatched junction nucleotides: 3. The germline gives CDR1 MNHNS, CDR2 SASEGT. The CDR3 has 13 amino acids. CDR3 loop: CASSARDRDEQYF. The CDR3 coding sequence is TGTGCCAGCAGTGCCCGGGACAGGGACGAGCAGTACTTC.

V and J are TRBV29-1 and TRBJ2-3; D is perhaps TRBD2 (5 bases). Germline assignment: CDR1 SQVTM and CDR2 ANQGSEA. V dropped 7 bases and J dropped 3 bases, with 11 bases sitting between them. The CDR3 covers 12 residues. The CDR3 loop is CSALTGTDTQYF. The CDR3, as DNA: TGCAGCGCCCTAACGGGGACAGATACGCAGTATTTT.

This clone was seen a single time. V is TRBV7-9 and J is TRBJ2-1; D is undetermined. V lost 5 bases, J lost 6 bases, and 17 bases lay in between. Germline V lookup: CDR1 SEHNR, CDR2 FQNEAQ (reference sequence). The CDR3 sequence is 15 residues long. CDR3 loop: CASSPPRARSNEQFF. CDR3 in DNA: TGTGCCAGCAGCCCCCCCCGGGCGAGGAGCAATGAGCAGTTCTTC.

The chain combines TRBV19 with TRBJ2-7; TRBD1 aligns across 10 bases. V lost 4 bases to trimming and J lost 2 bases; unmatched junction nucleotides: 5. CDR3 size: 15 residues. In germline, CDR1 is LNHDA, CDR2 SQIVND (reference sequence). The CDR3 region is CASSRDRGPAYEQYF. The CDR3 DNA sequence: TGTGCCAGTAGTAGGGACAGGGGCCCAGCCTACGAGCAGTACTTC.

The CDR3 bases are TGTGCCAGCAGTTTAGGTTGGGGAAACACAGATACGCAGTATTTT. Residues: CASSLGWGNTDTQYF. The chain employs TRBV27 and TRBJ2-3; D is undetermined. This CDR3 has 15 amino acids. CDR1 is MNHEY, CDR2 SMNVEV, per germline (reference sequence). V gave up 2 bases and J gave up 2 bases, with 11 bases separating them.

This chain connects TRBV9 to TRBJ1-3, with 7 bases matching TRBD1. In germline, CDR1 is SGDLS, CDR2 YYNGEE. There are 16 residues in the CDR3. The V gene end was trimmed by 2 bases and the J gene end by 0 bases; junction bases not matched to a gene: 5. The CDR3 nucleotides are TGTGCCAGCAGCGTGGGACAGACGGTCTCTGGAAACACCATATATTTT. As protein: CASSVGQTVSGNTIYF.

This clone was picked up one time. J is TRBJ1-5 and V is TRBV6-6; D unresolved. The V gene lost 4 bases and the J gene lost 0 bases, with 7 bases spanning the gap. The CDR3 loop spans 14 amino acids. Germline V lookup: CDR1 MNHNY, CDR2 SVGAGI (reference sequence). The DNA for the CDR3 is TGTGCCAGCAGTTCTCCGGATAGCAATCAGCCCCAGCATTTT. Translation: CASSSPDSNQPQHF.

The chain combines TRBV19 with TRBJ1-1, with 9 bases aligning to TRBD1. There are 15 residues in the CDR3. Germline V gives CDR1 LNHDA, CDR2 SQIVND (reference sequence). V dropped 4 bases and J dropped 4; count of bases not matched to a gene: 7. In nucleotides, the CDR3 is TGTGCCAGTAGTAGGAGACAGGGGGTGGGCACTGAAGCTTTCTTT. Translating gives CASSRRQGVGTEAFF. The variable domain in full, with the rest retrieved from reference TRBV19 and TRBJ1-1, is DGGITQSPKYLFRKEGQNVTLSCEQNLNHDAMYWYRQDPGQGLRLIYYSQIVNDFQKGDIAEGYSVSREKKESFPLTVTSAQKNPTAFYLCASSRRQGVGTEAFFGQGTRLTVV.

The rearrangement joins TRBV12-5 to TRBJ1-1; D call uncertain. Germline assignment: CDR1 LGHNT and CDR2 FRNRAP. This CDR3 comprises 15 residues. The V end was cut by 1 base, the J end by 1 base, with 10 bases between. This chain's CDR3 is CASGLGISGNTEAFF. Written as DNA, the CDR3 is TGTGCTAGTGGTTTGGGCATCTCGGGGAACACTGAAGCTTTCTTT.

V is TRBV7-2 and J is TRBJ1-5; D is perhaps TRBD1 (5 bases). CDR1 is SGHTA and CDR2 is FQGNSA in the germline V gene. Trimming shortened V by 4 bases and J by 3 bases, and 16 bases separated the two germline ends. This CDR3 is 16 amino acids long. CDR3 amino acids: CASSSGSWAFNQPQHF. The DNA for the CDR3 is TGTGCCAGCAGCTCAGGGAGTTGGGCCTTCAATCAGCCCCAGCATTTT.

The chain employs TRBV5-1 and TRBJ2-1; D is unclear. This CDR3 region has 12 residues. V was shortened by 4 bases and J by 9 bases, with 11 bases between the two germline ends. Looked up from germline, CDR1 is SGHRS and CDR2 is YFSETQ. The CDR3 DNA reads TGCGCCAGCAGCCCCCCTGGGGTTGAGCAGTTCTTC. Its protein product is CASSPPGVEQFF.

In this sample, this clone turned up once. The chain joins TRBV18 to TRBJ2-4, with 7 bases matching TRBD1. V was clipped by 3 bases and J by 6 bases; unmatched bases: 8. The CDR3 consists of 15 residues. CDR1 is KGHSH and CDR2 is LQKENI in the germline V gene. CDR3 loop: CASSPNTGERNIQYF. DNA for the CDR3: TGTGCCAGCTCACCGAATACAGGGGAGAGAAACATTCAGTACTTC.

J is TRBJ1-5 and V is TRBV6-1, with a possible D match to TRBD1 (5 bases). Looked up from germline, CDR1 is MNHNS and CDR2 is SASEGT. Trimming removed 2 bases from V and 5 bases from J, with 7 bases in between. The CDR3 sequence is 13 residues long. The CDR3 DNA sequence: TGTGCCAGCAGTGAACGGGGGTATCAGCCCCAGCATTTT. Protein sequence: CASSERGYQPQHF.

The chain couples TRBV11-3 to TRBJ2-1, with TRBD1 matching over 11 bases. V lost 6 bases, J lost 6 bases, and 10 bases stayed unmatched. This CDR3 has 16 residues. The germline V gene has CDR1 SGHNT and CDR2 YENEEA. The CDR3 nucleotides read TGTGCCAGCAGTCCGGGGGGAGGACAGGGGGCCAATGAGCAGTTCTTC. Translation: CASSPGGGQGANEQFF.

The chain recombines TRBV18 with TRBJ2-5; tentatively, D is TRBD1 (6 bases). CDR1 KGHSH and CDR2 LQKENI come from the germline V gene. The length of the CDR3 is 15 residues. V was shortened by 3 bases and J by 5 bases, with 16 bases between the two germline ends. DNA for the CDR3: TGTGCCAGCTCACCTGTCCGGGACATCCCCGAGACCCAGTACTTC. As protein: CASSPVRDIPETQYF. Filled out from reference TRBV18 and TRBJ2-5, the complete variable domain reads NAGVMQNPRHLVRRRGQEARLRCSPMKGHSHVYWYRQLPEEGLKFMVYLQKENIIDESGMPKERFSAEFPKEGPSILRIQQVVRGDSAAYFCASSPVRDIPETQYFGPGTRLLVL.

The chain uses TRBV5-4 and TRBJ2-7; 9 bases line up with TRBD2. Germline CDR1 reads SGHNT; CDR2 reads YYREEE (reference sequence). J was trimmed by 4 bases and V by 1 base; bases with no gene match: 6. The CDR3 totals 15 residues. CDR3 sequence reads: CASSLKASGTYEQYF. Written as DNA, the CDR3 is TGTGCCAGCAGCTTGAAGGCTAGCGGGACTTACGAGCAGTACTTC.

The DNA of the CDR3 is TGTGCCAGCAGCTCAGGACAGAGCTCCTACAATGAGCAGTTCTTC. Protein: CASSSGQSSYNEQFF. The chain couples TRBV7-7 to TRBJ2-1, with a possible D match to TRBD1 (6 bases). The CDR3 has 15 residues. Germline-derived CDR1 and CDR2 are SSHAT and FNYEAQ (reference sequence). Trimming shortened V by 4 bases and J by 0 bases, and 10 bases separated the two germline ends.

The DNA of the CDR3 is TGTGCCAGCAGCTTAACGGGAGGGGGGGATACGCAGTATTTT. Its translation is CASSLTGGGDTQYF. This chain links TRBV7-6 with TRBJ2-3; the match to TRBD2 covers 8 bases. The germline V gene encodes CDR1 SGHVS and CDR2 FNYEAQ. The V segment lost 2 bases and the J segment 6 bases; nucleotides outside the gene matches: 4. CDR3 length: 14 amino acids.